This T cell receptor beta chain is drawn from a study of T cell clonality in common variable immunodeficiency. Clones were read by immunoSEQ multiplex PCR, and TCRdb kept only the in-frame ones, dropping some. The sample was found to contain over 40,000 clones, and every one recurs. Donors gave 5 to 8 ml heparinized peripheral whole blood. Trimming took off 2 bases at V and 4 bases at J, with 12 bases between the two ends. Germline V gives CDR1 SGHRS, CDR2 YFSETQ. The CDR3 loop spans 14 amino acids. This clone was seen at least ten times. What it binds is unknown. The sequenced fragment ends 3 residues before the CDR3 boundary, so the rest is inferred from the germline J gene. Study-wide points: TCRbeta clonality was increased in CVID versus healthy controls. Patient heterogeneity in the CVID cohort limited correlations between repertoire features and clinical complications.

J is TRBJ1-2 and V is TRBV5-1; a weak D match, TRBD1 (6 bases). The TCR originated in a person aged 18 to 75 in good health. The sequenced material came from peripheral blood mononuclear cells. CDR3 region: CASSFEGVGYGYTF. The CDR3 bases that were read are TGCGCCAGCAGCTTTGAGGGGGTTGGCTATGGC.